The 5 T cell receptor beta chains listed next were all sequenced from one sample in a study of beta chain features in type 1 diabetes. Investigators reverse transcribed all isolated RNA, so they sequenced expressed TCRB transcripts. Produced via immunoSEQ multiplex PCR; TCRdb's table is partial and in-frame only. The sample lists under 450,000 clones; 14% were seen once. Input material: naive CD4+ T cells from blood. The source is a man aged 30-40 years in good health.

This clone was observed a few times. The chain recombines TRBV12-5 with TRBJ2-1, with 10 bases aligning to TRBD2. J lost 7 bases, V lost 6 bases, and 9 bases had no gene match. The CDR3 has 15 residues. Germline V CDR1 and CDR2: LGHNT, FRNRAP. CDR3 in amino acids: CASGPSGRAGNEQFF. The CDR3 bases are TGTGCTAGTGGCCCCAGCGGGAGGGCCGGGAATGAGCAGTTCTTC.

This clone showed up just a few times. The V call is TRBV4-1, the J call TRBJ2-5, with a possible D match to TRBD1 (5 bases). This CDR3 contains 14 residues. The V end was cut by 1 base, the J end by 2 bases, with 8 bases between. Germline V gene data show CDR1 as MGHRA and CDR2 as YSYEKL. The CDR3 DNA reads TGCGCCAGCAGCCAAGCGACAGATCAAGAGACCCAGTACTTC. Protein sequence: CASSQATDQETQYF.

This clone has a handful of counts. This chain uses TRBV6-1 with TRBJ1-2; a weak D match, TRBD1 (5 bases). Trimming stripped 10 bases from V and 0 bases from J, with 18 bases between. This CDR3 is built from 15 residues. In germline, CDR1 is MNHNS, CDR2 SASEGT. The CDR3 sequence: CANKPQGSSNYGYTF. CDR3 DNA: TGTGCCAACAAGCCCCAGGGTTCCTCTAACTATGGCTACACCTTC.

The CDR3 loop is CASSMQLAATDTQYF. CDR3 bases: TGCGCCAGCAGCATGCAACTAGCGGCGACAGATACGCAGTATTTT. The chain joins TRBV5-1 to TRBJ2-3; 8 nucleotides align to TRBD2. The CDR3 has 15 amino acids. J gave up 3 bases and V 4 bases, and 7 bases lay outside the gene matches. CDR1 and CDR2 from the germline V gene are SGHRS and YFSETQ.

The chain joins TRBV18 to TRBJ1-4, with D possibly matching TRBD1 (5 bases). Trimming removed 3 bases at V and 11 bases at J, with 19 bases between. The CDR3 totals 15 residues. Per the germline V gene, CDR1 is KGHSH and CDR2 is LQKENI. The CDR3 DNA reads as TGTGCCAGCTCACCCGGGGCAGCTACCGTGTGGAAACTGTTTTTT. Translation: CASSPGAATVWKLFF.